This entry features one T cell receptor (beta chain) sequence. What it binds is not known. In TCRdb, the reads were re-called with MiXCR into one record per CDR3 protein. The data hold some 940,000 distinct CDR3 sequences, with roughly 31% observed a single time. This sample stems from a study of T cell repertoires in cytomegalovirus infection. This CDR3 has 16 amino acids. V dropped 1 base and J dropped 7; count of bases not matched to a gene: 8. Per the germline V gene, CDR1 is SGHNT and CDR2 is YENEEA. The V and J genes are TRBV11-3 and TRBJ2-2; the match to TRBD1 covers 8 bases. The TCR sequence derives from a human donor in good health (CMV status not recorded). Some clones in this sample may be carry-over from other donors' samples. Sequenced material: cultured CD8+ T cells from PBMCs, taken from culture after CMV antigen stimulation. This CDR3 reads CASSLAGQGFDGELFF. CDR3 in DNA: TGTGCCAGCAGCTTAGCAGGACAGGGTTTTGACGGGGAGCTGTTTTTT.